These 29 T cell receptor beta chains share one sample of origin, sequenced in a study of T cell changes during pregnancy in multiple sclerosis. Profiled with immunoSEQ multiplex PCR; TCRdb holds only in-frame clones, not every one. The sample consists of 25,000 to 30,000 clones, around 90% of them appearing once. Sample: CD4+ T cells from peripheral blood mononuclear cells, taken in the first trimester of pregnancy. These receptors were collected from a female donor with multiple sclerosis, enrolled in a pregnancy study.

CDR3: CASSLAGKLPLHF. CDR3 in DNA: TGTGCCAGCAGCTTGGCAGGGAAGCTACCCCTCCACTTT. The V and J genes are TRBV5-4 and TRBJ1-6; D is possibly TRBD1 (5 bases). V dropped 0 bases and J dropped 12 bases, with 10 bases sitting between them. The CDR3 spans 13 residues. Germline loops: CDR1 SGHNT, CDR2 YYREEE (reference sequence).

The chain has TRBV2 and TRBJ2-1; no clear D gene. The CDR3 contains 17 residues. Germline V gives CDR1 SNHLY, CDR2 FYNNEI. V shed 0 bases and J shed 1 base, with 13 bases lying between them. The CDR3 DNA reads as TGTGCCAGCAGTGAAGCGCACTACGGCGGTTCCTACAATGAGCAGTTCTTC. The encoded protein is CASSEAHYGGSYNEQFF.

V gene TRBV6-1 combines with J gene TRBJ2-7, with D possibly matching TRBD2 (7 bases). The CDR3 totals 14 residues. Trimming stripped 6 bases from V and 5 bases from J, with 17 bases between. Germline V gene sequence: CDR1 MNHNS, CDR2 SASEGT. CDR3 nucleotides: TGTGCCAGCAGCGCACAGGGTGGGAGGGACGAGCAGTACTTC. Translating it yields CASSAQGGRDEQYF.

This clone was seen a handful of times. This sequence joins TRBV10-3 and TRBJ1-6; 9 bases line up with TRBD1. The V segment lost 4 bases and the J segment 5 bases; nucleotides outside the gene matches: 0. The germline V gene has CDR1 ENHRY and CDR2 SYGVKD. CDR3 length: 14 residues. CDR3 nucleotides: TGTGCCATCAGTGGGGACAGGGATAATTCACCCCTCCACTTT. This translates into CAISGDRDNSPLHF.

V is TRBV9 and J is TRBJ2-7; 9 nucleotides line up with TRBD1. CDR3 length equals 15 residues. The ends lost 0 bases at V and 6 bases at J; junction bases unmatched: 7. Per germline, CDR1 SGDLS and CDR2 YYNGEE. In DNA, the CDR3 is TGTGCCAGCAGCGTAGGAGGGGACAGGGACCGCGAGCAGTACTTC. As protein: CASSVGGDRDREQYF.

The chain uses TRBV6-1 and TRBJ2-7, with D unclear. From germline, CDR1 is MNHNS and CDR2 SASEGT. V lost 4 bases and J 5 bases, leaving 9 bases between the germline ends. This CDR3 spans 12 amino acids. This CDR3 is CASSGDKDEQYF. For the CDR3, the DNA is TGTGCCAGCAGTGGCGACAAGGACGAGCAGTACTTC.

V and J are TRBV5-1 and TRBJ1-5; TRBD1 might be the D (5 bases). Germline CDR1 and CDR2: SGHRS and YFSETQ. The V end lost 1 base, the J end lost 4 bases, and 12 bases lay between the germline ends. CDR3 length: 15 residues. CDR3 sequence reads: CASSLLGLLNQPQHF. For the CDR3, the DNA is TGCGCCAGCAGCTTGCTGGGACTCCTAAATCAGCCCCAGCATTTT. The full variable domain, with the rest looked up from reference TRBV5-1 and TRBJ1-5, is KAGVTQTPRYLIKTRGQQVTLSCSPISGHRSVSWYQQTPGQGLQFLFEYFSETQRNKGNFPGRFSGRQFSNSRSEMNVSTLELGDSALYLCASSLLGLLNQPQHFGDGTRLSIL.

V gene TRBV7-9 combines with J gene TRBJ2-7; 10 nucleotides align to TRBD1. The V segment lost 5 bases and the J segment 6 bases; nucleotides outside the gene matches: 4. The CDR3 contains 13 residues. The germline CDR1 and CDR2 sequences are SEHNR and FQNEAQ (reference sequence). The CDR3 region is CASSRGQGSEQYF. CDR3 bases: TGTGCCAGCAGCAGGGGACAGGGGAGCGAGCAGTACTTC.

The chain employs TRBV28 and TRBJ1-2; D may be TRBD1 (5 bases). Germline loops: CDR1 MDHEN, CDR2 SYDVKM. CDR3 length equals 14 residues. Between the trimmed V and J ends, which lost 6 bases and 8 bases, there was a span of 19 bases. CDR3 sequence reads: CASSPGFGVGGYTF. Written as DNA, the CDR3 is TGTGCCAGCAGCCCAGGGTTCGGAGTTGGGGGCTACACCTTC.

CDR3 amino acids: CASSRDRYNQPQHF. For the CDR3, the DNA is TGTGCCAGCAGCCGGGACAGGTATAATCAGCCCCAGCATTTT. V usage is TRBV6-5 and J usage is TRBJ1-5; 8 bases fit TRBD1. After removal of 6 bases from V and 4 bases from J, the junction contained 5 bases not matched to a gene. The CDR3 spans 14 residues. CDR1 MNHEY and CDR2 SVGAGI come from the germline V gene.

The rearrangement links TRBV5-1 to TRBJ1-1, with a possible D match to TRBD1 (6 bases). Trimming shortened V by 0 bases and J by 9 bases, and 15 bases separated the two germline ends. The germline V gene has CDR1 SGHRS and CDR2 YFSETQ. This CDR3 contains 14 residues. CDR3 DNA: TGCGCCAGCAGCTTGGAACAGGGTGTGGCCAAAGCTTTCTTT. As protein: CASSLEQGVAKAFF.

The count of this clone is one. V is TRBV28 and J is TRBJ2-7; 9 bases line up with TRBD1. This CDR3 is 15 amino acids long. V gave up 3 bases and J gave up 4 bases; unmatched junction bases: 7. CDR1 MDHEN and CDR2 SYDVKM come from the germline V gene. The CDR3 loop reads CASSFRTGANYEQYF. In nucleotides, the CDR3 is TGTGCCAGCAGTTTTAGGACAGGGGCAAATTACGAGCAGTACTTC. The full variable domain, rest sourced from reference TRBV28 and TRBJ2-7, is DVKVTQSSRYLVKRTGEKVFLECVQDMDHENMFWYRQDPGLGLRLIYFSYDVKMKEKGDIPEGYSVSREKKERFSLILESASTNQTSMYLCASSFRTGANYEQYFGPGTRLTVT.

The rearrangement joins TRBV7-2 to TRBJ2-1, with 10 bases fitting TRBD2. Germline V gene lookup returns CDR1 SGHTA and CDR2 FQGNSA. V lost 2 bases, J lost 7 bases, and 8 bases stayed unmatched. The CDR3 sequence is 16 residues long. For the CDR3, the DNA is TGTGCCAGCAGCTTACTCCGGCTAGCGGGGGAAAATGAGCAGTTCTTC. Protein product: CASSLLRLAGENEQFF.

The rearrangement joins TRBV7-9 to TRBJ2-7; 7 nucleotides match TRBD1. Trimming at V came to 4 bases and at J to 0 bases, leaving 9 bases not matched to a gene. In germline, CDR1 is SEHNR, CDR2 FQNEAQ (reference sequence). CDR3 size: 16 residues. The CDR3 here is CASSSRYRGSSYEQYF. As DNA, the CDR3 is TGTGCCAGCAGCTCCAGATACAGGGGAAGCTCCTACGAGCAGTACTTC. Full variable domain (missing parts from reference TRBV7-9 and TRBJ2-7): DTGVSQNPRHKITKRGQNVTFRCDPISEHNRLYWYRQTLGQGPEFLTYFQNEAQLEKSRLLSDRFSAERPKGSFSTLEIQRTEQGDSAMYLCASSSRYRGSSYEQYFGPGTRLTVT.

This rearrangement joins TRBV29-1 to TRBJ2-5; TRBD2 is a possible D gene (7 bases). Trimming removed 5 bases at V and 3 bases at J, with 10 bases between. Germline assignment: CDR1 SQVTM and CDR2 ANQGSEA. The CDR3 runs 12 residues. DNA of the CDR3: TGCAGCGTTCGGGGGGCCGAAGAGACCCAGTACTTC. Amino acid sequence: CSVRGAEETQYF.

The count of this clone is one. The rearrangement links TRBV7-3 to TRBJ1-1; D might be TRBD1 (6 bases). CDR1 is SGHTA and CDR2 is FQGTGA in the germline V gene. This CDR3 region has 13 residues. V was clipped by 4 bases and J by 0 bases, with 6 bases between them. CDR3 loop: CASSWTVNTEAFF. The CDR3 DNA sequence: TGTGCCAGCAGCTGGACAGTGAACACTGAAGCTTTCTTT.

Relative to its sample, this clone is medium-sized. V is TRBV7-3 and J is TRBJ1-6; D might be TRBD1 (6 bases). V shed 2 bases and J shed 9 bases, with 14 bases lying between them. The germline CDR1 and CDR2 sequences are SGHTA and FQGTGA. The CDR3 is made up of 15 amino acids. The CDR3 is CASSLRGGAGSPLHF. The CDR3 coding sequence is TGTGCCAGCAGCTTACGGGGGGGGGCCGGTTCACCCCTCCACTTT.

DNA of the CDR3: TGTGCCAGCAGGCCGGGACAGATGTATCAGCCCCAGCATTTT. This translates into CASRPGQMYQPQHF. The genes are TRBV6-5 and TRBJ1-5; 7 positions match TRBD1. V shed 6 bases, J shed 5 bases, and the junction held 7 bases outside the gene matches. The length of the CDR3 is 14 residues. Germline V gene lookup returns CDR1 MNHEY and CDR2 SVGAGI.

This chain links TRBV5-1 with TRBJ2-3; 12 bases are shared with TRBD2. This CDR3 is built from 18 residues. Trimming cost V 0 bases and J 3 bases; bases outside gene matches: 8. Germline V CDR1 and CDR2: SGHRS, YFSETQ. The CDR3 here is CASSLGLAGGPGTDTQYF. In DNA, the CDR3 is TGCGCCAGCAGCTTGGGGCTAGCGGGGGGGCCTGGGACAGATACGCAGTATTTT.

This chain uses TRBV19 with TRBJ2-2; weak D call: TRBD2 (6 bases). In germline, CDR1 is LNHDA, CDR2 SQIVND (reference sequence). Trimming shortened V by 3 bases and J by 4 bases, and 12 bases separated the two germline ends. The CDR3 spans 15 residues. The CDR3 protein is CASSIGWRGTGELFF. CDR3 DNA: TGTGCCAGTAGTATCGGATGGCGGGGCACCGGGGAGCTGTTTTTT. The full variable domain, its missing parts supplied by reference TRBV19 and TRBJ2-2, is DGGITQSPKYLFRKEGQNVTLSCEQNLNHDAMYWYRQDPGQGLRLIYYSQIVNDFQKGDIAEGYSVSREKKESFPLTVTSAQKNPTAFYLCASSIGWRGTGELFFGEGSRLTVL.

The chain links TRBV7-6 to TRBJ1-2; D is unclear. Trimming took off 2 bases at V and 4 bases at J, with 17 bases between the two ends. Germline values: CDR1 SGHVS, CDR2 FNYEAQ. This CDR3 is built from 16 residues. CDR3 bases: TGTGCCAGCAGCTTATCCCTCGTCTTCCTTCCCTATGGCTACACCTTC. This translates into CASSLSLVFLPYGYTF.

The chain recombines TRBV4-2 with TRBJ2-2; TRBD2 aligns across 11 bases. The CDR3 spans 17 residues. Germline V lookup: CDR1 LGHNA, CDR2 YNFKEQ. After removal of 4 bases from V and 0 bases from J, the junction contained 4 bases not matched to a gene. CDR3 amino acids: CASSPGTSGANTGELFF. The CDR3 coding sequence is TGTGCCAGCAGCCCTGGGACTAGCGGTGCGAACACCGGGGAGCTGTTTTTT.

The genes are TRBV30 and TRBJ2-1; TRBD2 agrees at 13 bases. The trim removed 5 bases at V and 7 bases at J, leaving 11 bases unmatched. The germline V gene has CDR1 GTSNPN and CDR2 SVGIG (reference sequence). This CDR3 comprises 16 residues. The CDR3 is CAWGTSGAHLLNEQFF. CDR3 bases: TGTGCCTGGGGGACTAGCGGGGCGCACTTACTAAATGAGCAGTTCTTC.

The chain couples TRBV9 to TRBJ1-2; TRBD1 matches 10 bases. CDR3 length: 14 amino acids. Trimming took 4 bases from V and 4 from J; bases not matched to a gene: 4. The germline V gene has CDR1 SGDLS and CDR2 YYNGEE. The CDR3 coding sequence is TGTGCCAGCAGCCTGCGGGACAGGGGCTATGGCTACACCTTC. Translating gives CASSLRDRGYGYTF.

The V gene is TRBV18, the J gene TRBJ2-7; unclear D gene. Germline V lookup: CDR1 KGHSH, CDR2 LQKENI. With 3 bases removed from V and 3 bases from J, the gap between germline ends came to 21 bases. The CDR3 spans 17 residues. CDR3 bases: TGTGCCAGCTCACCGAACTCCCCTGCAAGCCCGAACTACGAGCAGTACTTC. Translated: CASSPNSPASPNYEQYF.

The genes are TRBV6-6 and TRBJ1-2; D not resolved. The germline V and J ends were trimmed by 5 bases and 4 bases, with 8 bases remaining between them. Germline V gene sequence: CDR1 MNHNY, CDR2 SVGAGI (reference sequence). This CDR3 has 12 amino acids. The CDR3 nucleotides read TGTGCCAGCAGTCCGGACTCCTATGGCTACACCTTC. It specifies CASSPDSYGYTF.

The CDR3 region is CASSRNFGSSDTQYF. The CDR3 DNA reads as TGTGCCAGCAGCAGAAATTTCGGGTCTTCGGATACGCAGTATTTT. The chain joins TRBV7-3 to TRBJ2-3, with no clear D. From germline, CDR1 is SGHTA and CDR2 FQGTGA. The V gene lost 5 bases and the J gene lost 6 bases, with 18 bases spanning the gap. CDR3 size: 15 residues.

The chain has TRBV6-1 and TRBJ2-7, with 7 bases that match TRBD1. CDR3 size: 13 residues. Germline CDR1 reads MNHNS; CDR2 reads SASEGT. Germline trimming cut 8 bases from V and 2 bases from J; bases unmatched to any gene: 6. CDR3 sequence reads: CASLRTGAYEQYF. In DNA form, the CDR3 reads TGTGCCAGCCTCCGGACAGGCGCCTACGAGCAGTACTTC.

The rearrangement links TRBV18 to TRBJ2-7; D ambiguous. This CDR3 spans 14 amino acids. CDR1 is KGHSH, CDR2 LQKENI, per germline. Trimming removed 2 bases from V and 1 base from J, with 9 bases in between. The CDR3, as DNA: TGTGCCAGCTCACCAACGGCACTATCCTACGAGCAGTACTTC. Protein product: CASSPTALSYEQYF.